The 3 T cell receptor beta chains below all came from one sample that was sequenced in a study of T cell clonality in common variable immunodeficiency. Here immunoSEQ multiplex PCR was the method, and the copy in TCRdb shows in-frame clones only, minus some. Listed for the sample are some 38,000 clones, none seen a single time. The sample consisted of peripheral blood mononuclear cells. These receptors all come from a person aged 18-70 years in good health.

In its sample, this clone was seen many times. Read sequence stops 3 residues before the CDR3 end, and the germline J gene provides the missing end. The chain combines TRBV12-3 or TRBV12-4 with TRBJ1-2, with no clear D. CDR3 length: 10 residues. The DNA read from the CDR3 is TGTGCCAGCACCCAAGGCGGC. Encoded protein: CASTQGG. The full-length CDR3 reads as CASTQGGYTF.

This clone was observed at least ten times. The read ends 3 residues shy of where the CDR3 ends; the end is completed using the germline J gene. This chain links TRBV20-1 with TRBJ2-7; perhaps TRBD1 as D (5 bases). The CDR3 totals 12 residues. Trimming cost V 5 bases and J 6 bases, with 14 bases left between them. Per the germline V gene, CDR1 is DFQATT and CDR2 is SNEGSKA (reference sequence). The sequenced part of the CDR3 DNA is TGCAGTGCTGTTGGGCAGGGCGCCGAG. It yields the protein CSAVGQGAE. Given in full, the CDR3 is CSAVGQGAEQYF.

This clone has ten or more counts. The CDR3 is cut off 3 residues early in the read; its end comes from the germline J gene. The chain has TRBV7-8 and TRBJ1-2, with D possibly matching TRBD1 (6 bases). The CDR3 has 15 amino acids. Germline V lookup: CDR1 SGHVS, CDR2 FQNEAQ. Trimming left V 1 base short and J 4 bases short, with 13 bases between. The CDR3 protein is CASSLGGQLSYGYTF. The part of the CDR3 DNA that was read is TGTGCCAGCAGCTTAGGAGGACAGCTTAGCTATGGC.